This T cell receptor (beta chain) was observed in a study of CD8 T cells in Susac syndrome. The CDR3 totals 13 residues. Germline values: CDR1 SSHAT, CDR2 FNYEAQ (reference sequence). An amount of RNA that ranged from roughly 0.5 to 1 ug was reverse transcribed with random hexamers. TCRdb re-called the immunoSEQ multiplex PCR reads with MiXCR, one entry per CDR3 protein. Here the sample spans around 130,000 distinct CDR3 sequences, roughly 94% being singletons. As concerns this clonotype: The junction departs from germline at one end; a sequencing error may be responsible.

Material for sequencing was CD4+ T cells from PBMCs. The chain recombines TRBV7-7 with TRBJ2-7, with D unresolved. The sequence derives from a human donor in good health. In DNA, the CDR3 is TGTGCTAGCAGCCACGAGCCCCAAAGCGAGCAGTACTTC. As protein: CASSHEPQSEQYF.